The clone carrying this T cell receptor (beta chain) was detected a few times. This sample was taken from a study of T-cell reconstitution after alpha-beta-depleted transplantation in children. Unique molecular identifiers were built into the TCRbeta library. In TCRdb, the PCR reads were re-called with MiXCR into one record per CDR3 protein. The table shows a few hundred thousand distinct CDR3 sequences, with around 13% occurring only once. This CDR3 spans 13 amino acids. Trimming took off 6 bases at V and 1 base at J, with 12 bases between the two ends. CDR1 and CDR2 (germline): DFQATT, SNEGSKA (reference sequence).

The genes are TRBV20-1 and TRBJ1-1; D may be TRBD1 (5 bases). This clonotype was obtained from a human donor who donated a stem cell graft to a child with combined immunodeficiency. The starting material was PBMCs from the stem cell graft donor, obtained from the stem cell graft. The CDR3 nucleotides are TGCAGTGCGCCCCACGGGGGGAACACTGAAGCTTTCTTT. Translating gives CSAPHGGNTEAFF.